Following are 16 T cell receptor beta chains from one sample sequenced in a study of cytotoxic CD8 clonotypes in ibrutinib-treated CLL (dated by TCRdb to the early 2020s). The sample's time point, from its label and the paper: 24 months on ibrutinib. Preparation of the library involved the immunoSEQ multiplex PCR assay. Drawn from immuneACCESS, this table holds only the in-frame rearrangements with V and J called that TCRdb kept. Clones are partly lost; checked studies trace under half to an unresolved V gene and leave the rest unexplained. This sample is represented by 90,000 to 150,000 clones; under 70% of them were singletons. 37% of the sample is held by the ten biggest clonotypes. The input for sequencing was PBMCs, taken after 24 months of ibrutinib treatment. The source is a human donor with chronic lymphocytic leukemia.

The chain couples TRBV30 to TRBJ2-3; 11 bases are shared with TRBD2. J was trimmed by 4 bases and V by 0 bases; bases with no gene match: 9. The CDR3 spans 17 residues. The germline V gene has CDR1 GTSNPN and CDR2 SVGIG (reference sequence). The CDR3 DNA reads as TGTGCCTGGAGTGTAGCCCGTAGCGGGGGGGCAGCAGATACGCAGTATTTT. Its protein product is CAWSVARSGGAADTQYF.

This clone was counted a few times. In nucleotides, the CDR3 is TGCGCCAGCTCCCGGGGGTCGAGCTCCTACGAGCAGTACTTC. Translated, it gives CASSRGSSSYEQYF. V is TRBV4-1 and J is TRBJ2-7; D possibly corresponds to TRBD2 (6 bases). CDR3 size: 14 residues. CDR1 and CDR2 (germline): MGHRA, YSYEKL. Trimming removed 8 bases at V and 0 bases at J, with 14 bases between.

This chain connects TRBV11-3 to TRBJ2-5, with 10 bases aligning to TRBD2. The CDR3 spans 15 residues. Trimming at V came to 1 base and at J to 7 bases, leaving 6 bases not matched to a gene. Germline V gene sequence: CDR1 SGHNT, CDR2 YENEEA. The CDR3, as DNA: TGTGCCAGCAGCTTAGGTAGCGGGGGGCAAAGGACCCAGTACTTC. Translated: CASSLGSGGQRTQYF.

The CDR3 DNA follows: TGTGCAAGTCGCCCTCAACAGGGAACCAACTATGGCTACACCTTC. Residues: CASRPQQGTNYGYTF. The chain combines TRBV12-2 with TRBJ1-2; the table calls TRBD1, which could not be checked here. TRBV12-2 is labeled a pseudogene. The CDR3 is 15 amino acids.

This clone was observed a handful of times. J is TRBJ1-2 and V is TRBV19, with D unclear. Germline V gene lookup returns CDR1 LNHDA and CDR2 SQIVND (reference sequence). The CDR3 runs to 12 residues. V dropped 11 bases and J dropped 2 bases, with 12 bases sitting between them. This CDR3 reads CAGRRKNYGYTF. In DNA, the CDR3 is TGTGCCGGGCGACGCAAAAACTATGGCTACACCTTC.

V and J are TRBV11-3 and TRBJ1-1; no reliable D call. This CDR3 spans 14 amino acids. From germline, CDR1 is SGHNT and CDR2 YENEEA. V lost 1 base, J lost 6 bases, and 12 bases lay in between. The CDR3 loop reads CASSLGPGKAEAFF. In DNA form, the CDR3 reads TGTGCCAGCAGCTTAGGTCCGGGCAAGGCTGAAGCTTTCTTT.

The rearrangement uses TRBV11-3 and TRBJ2-1; 8 nucleotides line up with TRBD1. Germline V CDR1 and CDR2: SGHNT, YENEEA. The CDR3 is 14 residues long. J was trimmed by 5 bases and V by 3 bases; bases with no gene match: 3. The CDR3 is CASSFRQGNNEQFF. The CDR3 DNA reads TGTGCCAGCAGCTTCCGACAGGGGAACAATGAGCAGTTCTTC.

The chain recombines TRBV29-1 with TRBJ1-1; TRBD1 agrees at 7 bases. The CDR3 spans 13 residues. Germline CDR1 reads SQVTM; CDR2 reads ANQGSEA. V was clipped by 7 bases and J by 6 bases; unmatched bases: 11. CDR3 residues: CSARTGVDAEAFF. The CDR3 nucleotides are TGCAGCGCCCGGACAGGAGTGGACGCTGAAGCTTTCTTT.

The chain couples TRBV20-1 to TRBJ1-1; a possible D gene is TRBD1 (6 bases). In germline, CDR1 is DFQATT, CDR2 SNEGSKA (reference sequence). This CDR3 comprises 11 residues. CDR3 amino acids: CRTQGRGEAFF. CDR3 DNA sequence: TGCAGGACACAGGGACGAGGTGAAGCTTTCTTT.

The chain employs TRBV7-2 and TRBJ2-6, with 7 bases matching TRBD1. Germline loops: CDR1 SGHTA, CDR2 FQGNSA. J lost 0 bases, V lost 5 bases, and 7 bases had no gene match. The CDR3 is 17 residues long. CDR3 sequence: CASSKDRVLSGANVLTF. The DNA for the CDR3 is TGTGCCAGCAGCAAAGACAGGGTGCTCTCTGGGGCCAACGTCCTGACTTTC.

V usage is TRBV6-1 and J usage is TRBJ2-7, with D perhaps TRBD1 (6 bases). This CDR3 contains 14 residues. The ends were cut back, 3 bases at V and 5 bases at J, with 14 bases in the middle. CDR1 is MNHNS, CDR2 SASEGT, per germline. CDR3 nucleotide sequence: TGTGCCAGCAGTGAGGTCGTAAGGGGGAACGAGCAGTACTTC. This gives the protein CASSEVVRGNEQYF.

V is TRBV25-1 and J is TRBJ2-1; TRBD2 matches at 9 bases. CDR3 length equals 14 residues. V lost 8 bases and J lost 3; bases outside the gene matches: 5. The germline V gene has CDR1 MGHDK and CDR2 SYGVNS. The CDR3 region has the DNA TGTGCCAGCGGAATTAGCGGGGGCTACAATGAGCAGTTCTTC. Its protein is CASGISGGYNEQFF.

This clone came up a few times. The rearrangement joins TRBV10-2 to TRBJ2-2; tentatively, D is TRBD2 (6 bases). V lost 8 bases to trimming and J lost 1 base, with 11 bases between them. The CDR3 is 14 amino acids. The germline V gene has CDR1 WSHSY and CDR2 SAAADI. The CDR3 DNA sequence: TGCGCCAGCGGTTTGCGGGGGAACACCGGGGAGCTGTTTTTT. This sequence encodes CASGLRGNTGELFF.

The chain couples TRBV5-4 to TRBJ1-1; 7 bases fit TRBD1. V was clipped by 0 bases and J by 1 base; unmatched bases: 0. This CDR3 contains 14 residues. CDR1 is SGHNT and CDR2 is YYREEE in the germline V gene (reference sequence). CDR3 protein: CASSLGDRNTEAFF. The CDR3 nucleotides read TGTGCCAGCAGCTTGGGGGACAGGAACACTGAAGCTTTCTTT.

CDR3 residues: CASSVGQGYYGYTF. The CDR3 nucleotides read TGTGCCAGCAGCGTAGGTCAGGGGTACTATGGCTACACCTTC. This chain uses TRBV9 with TRBJ1-2; TRBD1 might be the D (6 bases). Germline loops: CDR1 SGDLS, CDR2 YYNGEE. Trimming stripped 0 bases from V and 3 bases from J, with 9 bases between. The CDR3 is 14 residues long.

V and J are TRBV5-1 and TRBJ2-7, with TRBD2 matching 12 bases. There are 17 residues in the CDR3. Germline-derived CDR1 and CDR2 are SGHRS and YFSETQ. Germline trimming cut 7 bases from V and 5 bases from J; bases unmatched to any gene: 16. The CDR3 DNA reads TGCGCCAGCGGCCTCGGCCAACTAGCGGGGGGCCGGGACGAGCAGTACTTC. Amino acids: CASGLGQLAGGRDEQYF.